This T cell receptor (beta chain) was captured by sequencing in a study of blood T cell repertoires in COVID-19. The wider study: Sites in the United States, Italy and Spain provided acute and convalescent COVID-19 samples. The analysed material was cDNA or gDNA that came from T cells, B-cell-depleted T cells, or PBMCs.

V shed 6 bases and J shed 1 base, with 12 bases lying between them. This CDR3 has 13 residues. In germline, CDR1 is SQVTM, CDR2 ANQGSEA. Original processing notes: How many nucleated cells were present was estimated from reference gene primer amplification. Repertoires were generated with immunoSEQ multiplex PCR, while TCRdb's copy carries only in-frame clones and drops some. D and trimming come from the DNA, and the V and J calls and clone size come from that table. The repertoire consists of about 230,000 clones, with roughly 80% occurring once and the leading ten covering approximately 7.2%. The chain carries TRBV29-1 and TRBJ2-5; D is unclear. This receptor was identified in a woman at least 80 years old with acute or convalescent COVID-19. Sequencing was carried out using peripheral blood. The CDR3 region is CSVATQSQETQYF. In DNA form, the CDR3 reads TGCAGCGTCGCAACTCAATCCCAAGAGACCCAGTACTTC.